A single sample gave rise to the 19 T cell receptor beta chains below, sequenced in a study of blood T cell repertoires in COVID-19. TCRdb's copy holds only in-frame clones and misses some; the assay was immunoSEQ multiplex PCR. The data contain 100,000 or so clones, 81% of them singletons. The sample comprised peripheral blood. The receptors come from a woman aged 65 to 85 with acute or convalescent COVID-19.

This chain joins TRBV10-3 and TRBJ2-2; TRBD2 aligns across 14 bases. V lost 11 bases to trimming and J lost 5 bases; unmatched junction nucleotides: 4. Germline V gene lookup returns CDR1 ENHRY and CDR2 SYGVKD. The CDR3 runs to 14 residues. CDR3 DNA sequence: TGTGCCGTTCGACTAGCGGGGGGGACCGGGGAGCTGTTTTTT. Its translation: CAVRLAGGTGELFF.

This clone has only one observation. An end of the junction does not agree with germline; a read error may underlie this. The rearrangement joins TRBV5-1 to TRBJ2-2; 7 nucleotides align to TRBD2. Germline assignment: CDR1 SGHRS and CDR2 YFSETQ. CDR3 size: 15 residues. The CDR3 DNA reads TGCGCCAGCAGCTTGGCCGGGGGGAACGCCGGGGAGCTGTTTTTT. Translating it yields CASSLAGGNAGELFF. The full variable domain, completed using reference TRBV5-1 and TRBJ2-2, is KAGVTQTPRYLIKTRGQQVTLSCSPISGHRSVSWYQQTPGQGLQFLFEYFSETQRNKGNFPGRFSGRQFSNSRSEMNVSTLELGDSALYLCASSLAGGNAGELFFGEGSRLTVL.

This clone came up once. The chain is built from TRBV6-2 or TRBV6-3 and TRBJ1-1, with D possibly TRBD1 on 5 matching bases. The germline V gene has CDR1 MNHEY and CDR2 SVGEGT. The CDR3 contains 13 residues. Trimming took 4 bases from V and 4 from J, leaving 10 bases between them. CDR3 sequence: CASSSGMGTEAFF. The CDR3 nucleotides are TGTGCCAGCAGTTCAGGGATGGGCACTGAAGCTTTCTTT.

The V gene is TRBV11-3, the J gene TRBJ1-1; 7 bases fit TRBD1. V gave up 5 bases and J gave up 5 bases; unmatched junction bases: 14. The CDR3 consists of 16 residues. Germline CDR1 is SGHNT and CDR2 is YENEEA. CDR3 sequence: CASSVRQGARGTEAFF. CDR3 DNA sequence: TGTGCCAGCAGCGTTAGACAGGGTGCCAGGGGGACTGAAGCTTTCTTT.

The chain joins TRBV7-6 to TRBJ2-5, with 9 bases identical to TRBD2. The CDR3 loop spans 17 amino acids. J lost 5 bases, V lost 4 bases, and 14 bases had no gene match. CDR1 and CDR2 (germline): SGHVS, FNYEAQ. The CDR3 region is CASSSPTGGGAGETQYF. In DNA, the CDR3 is TGTGCCAGCAGCTCCCCGACCGGCGGGGGGGCAGGCGAGACCCAGTACTTC.

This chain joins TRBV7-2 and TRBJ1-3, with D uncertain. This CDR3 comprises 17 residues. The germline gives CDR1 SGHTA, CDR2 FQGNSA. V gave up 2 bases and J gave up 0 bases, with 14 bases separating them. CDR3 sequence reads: CASSLLGSGLSGNTIYF. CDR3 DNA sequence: TGTGCCAGCAGCTTACTCGGATCGGGTCTCTCTGGAAACACCATATATTTT.

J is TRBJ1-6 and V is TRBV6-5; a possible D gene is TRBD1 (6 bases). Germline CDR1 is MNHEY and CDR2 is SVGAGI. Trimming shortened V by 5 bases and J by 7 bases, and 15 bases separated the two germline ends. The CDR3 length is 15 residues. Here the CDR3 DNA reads TGTGCCAGCAGTCGGCTACGGGGGGGCAATTCACCCCTCCACTTT. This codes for CASSRLRGGNSPLHF.

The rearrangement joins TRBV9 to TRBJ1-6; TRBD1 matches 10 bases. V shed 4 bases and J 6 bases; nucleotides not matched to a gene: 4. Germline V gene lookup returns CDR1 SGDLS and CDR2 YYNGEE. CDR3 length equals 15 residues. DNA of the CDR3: TGTGCCAGCAGCACCCGACAGGGGGCTAATTCACCCCTCCACTTT. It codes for CASSTRQGANSPLHF.

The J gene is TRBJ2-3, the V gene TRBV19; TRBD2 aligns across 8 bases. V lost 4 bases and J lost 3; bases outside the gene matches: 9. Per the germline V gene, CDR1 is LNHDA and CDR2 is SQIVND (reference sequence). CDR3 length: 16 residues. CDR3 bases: TGTGCCAGTAGTACATTAGCGGGGTATGTGACAGATACGCAGTATTTT. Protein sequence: CASSTLAGYVTDTQYF. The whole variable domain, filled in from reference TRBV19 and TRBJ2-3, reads DGGITQSPKYLFRKEGQNVTLSCEQNLNHDAMYWYRQDPGQGLRLIYYSQIVNDFQKGDIAEGYSVSREKKESFPLTVTSAQKNPTAFYLCASSTLAGYVTDTQYFGPGTRLTVL.

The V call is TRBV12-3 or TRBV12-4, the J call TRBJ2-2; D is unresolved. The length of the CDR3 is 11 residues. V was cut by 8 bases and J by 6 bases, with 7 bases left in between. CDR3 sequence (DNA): TGTGCCAGCTCTCCGGCCGGGGAGCTGTTTTTT. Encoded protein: CASSPAGELFF.

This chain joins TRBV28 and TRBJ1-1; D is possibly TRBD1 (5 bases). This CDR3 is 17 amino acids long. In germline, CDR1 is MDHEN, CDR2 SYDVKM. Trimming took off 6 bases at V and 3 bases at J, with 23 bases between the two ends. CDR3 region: CASSHPPGLGIDTEAFF. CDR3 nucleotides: TGTGCCAGCAGCCATCCACCGGGACTAGGGATAGACACTGAAGCTTTCTTT.

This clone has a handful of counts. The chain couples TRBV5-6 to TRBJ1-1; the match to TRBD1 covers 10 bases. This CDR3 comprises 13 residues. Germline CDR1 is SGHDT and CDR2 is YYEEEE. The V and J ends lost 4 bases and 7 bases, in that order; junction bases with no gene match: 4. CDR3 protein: CASSPTGGSEAFF. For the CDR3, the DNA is TGTGCCAGCAGCCCGACAGGGGGCAGTGAAGCTTTCTTT.

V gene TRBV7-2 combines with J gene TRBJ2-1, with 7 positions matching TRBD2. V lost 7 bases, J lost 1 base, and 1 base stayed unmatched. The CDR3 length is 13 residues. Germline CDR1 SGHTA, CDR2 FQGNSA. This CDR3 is CASKRESYNEQFF. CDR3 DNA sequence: TGTGCCAGCAAGCGGGAATCCTACAATGAGCAGTTCTTC. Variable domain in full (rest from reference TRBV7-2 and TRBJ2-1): GAGVSQSPSNKVTEKGKDVELRCDPISGHTALYWYRQSLGQGLEFLIYFQGNSAPDKSGLPSDRFSAERTGGSVSTLTIQRTQQEDSAVYLCASKRESYNEQFFGPGTRLTVL.

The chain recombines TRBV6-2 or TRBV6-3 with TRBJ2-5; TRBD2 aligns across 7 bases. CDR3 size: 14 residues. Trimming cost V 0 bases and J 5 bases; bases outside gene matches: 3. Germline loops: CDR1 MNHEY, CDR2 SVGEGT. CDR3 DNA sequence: TGTGCCAGCAGTTACTCAGCGGGGTGGGAGACCCAGTACTTC. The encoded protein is CASSYSAGWETQYF.

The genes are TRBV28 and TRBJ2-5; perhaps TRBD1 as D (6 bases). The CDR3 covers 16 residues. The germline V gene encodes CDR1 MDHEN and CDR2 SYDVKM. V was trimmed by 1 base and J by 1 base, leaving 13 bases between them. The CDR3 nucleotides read TGTGCCAGCAGTTTATCCCTGGGACAAACCCAAGAGACCCAGTACTTC. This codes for CASSLSLGQTQETQYF.

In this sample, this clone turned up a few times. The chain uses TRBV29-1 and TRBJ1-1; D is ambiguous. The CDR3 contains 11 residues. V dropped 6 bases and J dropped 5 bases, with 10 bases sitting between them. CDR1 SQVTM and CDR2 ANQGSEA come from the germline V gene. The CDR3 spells CSVRQATEAFF. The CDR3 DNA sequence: TGCAGCGTACGTCAGGCTACTGAAGCTTTCTTT.

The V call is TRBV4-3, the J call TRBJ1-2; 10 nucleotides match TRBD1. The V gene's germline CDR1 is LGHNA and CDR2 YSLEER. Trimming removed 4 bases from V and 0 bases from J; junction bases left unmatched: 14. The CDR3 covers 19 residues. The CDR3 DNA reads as TGCGCCAGCAGCCCTAAAGCCGGGACAGGGGTAGGTGCTAACTATGGCTACACCTTC. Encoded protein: CASSPKAGTGVGANYGYTF.

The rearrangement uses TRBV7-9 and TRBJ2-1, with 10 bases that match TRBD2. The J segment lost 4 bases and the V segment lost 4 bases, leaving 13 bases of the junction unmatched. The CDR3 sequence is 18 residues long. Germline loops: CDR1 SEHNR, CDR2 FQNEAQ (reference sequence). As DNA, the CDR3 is TGTGCCAGCAGCTCCCCTATCGGTCTAGCGGGAGATTACAATGAGCAGTTCTTC. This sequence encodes CASSSPIGLAGDYNEQFF.

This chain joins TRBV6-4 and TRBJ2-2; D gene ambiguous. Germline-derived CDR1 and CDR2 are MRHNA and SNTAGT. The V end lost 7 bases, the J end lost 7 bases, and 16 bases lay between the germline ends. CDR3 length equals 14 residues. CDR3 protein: CASTDPGPGGELFF. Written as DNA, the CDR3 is TGTGCCAGCACCGACCCCGGCCCAGGCGGGGAGCTGTTTTTT.